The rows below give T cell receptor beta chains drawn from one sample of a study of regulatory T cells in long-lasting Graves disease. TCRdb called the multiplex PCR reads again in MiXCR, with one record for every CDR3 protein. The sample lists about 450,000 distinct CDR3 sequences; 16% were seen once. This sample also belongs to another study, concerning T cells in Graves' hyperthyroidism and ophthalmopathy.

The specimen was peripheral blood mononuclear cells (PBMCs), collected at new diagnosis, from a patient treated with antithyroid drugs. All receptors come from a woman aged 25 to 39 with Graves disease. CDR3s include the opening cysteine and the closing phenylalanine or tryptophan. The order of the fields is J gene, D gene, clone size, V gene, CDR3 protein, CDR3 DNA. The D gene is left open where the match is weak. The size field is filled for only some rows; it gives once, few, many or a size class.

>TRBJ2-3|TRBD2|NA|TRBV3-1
CASSQVPGGLTDTQYF
TGTGCCAGCAGCCAAGTTCCGGGAGGGCTCACAGATACGCAGTATTTT
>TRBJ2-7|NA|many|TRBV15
CATGSGLSYEQYF
TGTGCCACCGGATCCGGACTCTCCTACGAGCAGTACTTC
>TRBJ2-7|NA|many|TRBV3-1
CASSQEPQGSYEQYF
TGTGCCAGCAGCCAAGAACCGCAGGGGTCCTACGAGCAGTACTTC
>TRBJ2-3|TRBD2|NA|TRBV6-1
CASRSSGAWGDTQYF
TGTGCCAGCAGATCCAGCGGGGCGTGGGGAGATACGCAGTATTTT
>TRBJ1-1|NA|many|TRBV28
CASSVLGRLNTEAFF
TGTGCCAGCAGTGTTCTCGGGCGACTGAACACTGAAGCTTTCTTT
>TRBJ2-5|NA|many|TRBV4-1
CASSEARGRTQYF
TGCGCCAGCAGCGAAGCTAGGGGTAGGACCCAGTACTTC
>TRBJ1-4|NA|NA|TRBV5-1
CASSFTGVNEKLFF
TGCGCCAGCAGCTTTACGGGAGTTAACGAAAAACTGTTTTTT
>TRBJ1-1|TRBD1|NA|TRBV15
CATSGTGGGGTEAFF
TGTGCCACCAGCGGGACAGGGGGCGGGGGCACTGAAGCTTTCTTT
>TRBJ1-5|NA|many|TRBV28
CASSLKQPQHF
TGTGCCAGCAGTTTGAAACAGCCCCAGCATTTT
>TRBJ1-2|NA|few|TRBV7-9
CASSLASSSNYGYTF
TGTGCCAGCAGCTTAGCGTCTAGTTCTAACTATGGCTACACCTTC
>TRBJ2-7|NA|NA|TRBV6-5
CASSYYLGYEQYF
TGTGCCAGCAGTTACTATCTAGGCTACGAGCAGTACTTC
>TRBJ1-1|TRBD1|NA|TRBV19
CASSIDRDRVTEAFF
TGTGCCAGTAGTATAGATCGGGACAGGGTAACTGAAGCTTTCTTT